This T cell receptor (beta chain) was recorded in a study of control samples from healthy donors and cancer patients. Using immunoSEQ multiplex PCR, the repertoire was profiled, and TCRdb retains in-frame clones only, with some absent. In the table there are tens of thousands of clones, roughly 84% of which are singletons. The CDR3 extends over 16 amino acids. With 2 bases removed from V and 4 bases from J, the gap between germline ends came to 17 bases. The germline gives CDR1 SNHLY, CDR2 FYNNEI. Sequenced sample: PBMCs. This sequence was found in a woman between 50 and 59 years old with lung cancer. The chain couples TRBV2 to TRBJ1-2, with D maybe TRBD1 (5 bases). The CDR3 DNA reads TGTGCCAGCAGTGAATTTGGGGGGGAACTAATCTATGGCTACACCTTC. As protein: CASSEFGGELIYGYTF.